Following are 10 T cell receptor beta chains from one sample sequenced in a study of Ad26.COV2.S vaccination and SARS-CoV-2 variants. The table came from immunoSEQ multiplex PCR; TCRdb's copy has only in-frame clones and leaves some out. This sample has 350,000 to 500,000 clones, with approximately 92% found just once. Treatment of the sample: 15 to 20 received Ad26.COV2.S at low or high dose, single or two shots; roughly 5 received placebo; per-sample allocation not given. Sampling was performed 63 days after the first vaccine or placebo injection. This sample comprised peripheral blood, obtained in a trial of Ad26.COV2.S vaccine versus placebo. Receptor source: a person aged 18-65 years who received the Ad26.COV2.S COVID-19 vaccine or a placebo.

This clone was detected only once. CDR3 coding DNA: TGTGCCAGTGCTGGGGGGGGAACCGGGGAGCTGTTTTTT. It yields the protein CASAGGGTGELFF. The gene calls are TRBV12-3 or TRBV12-4 and TRBJ2-2, with 7 bases aligning to TRBD2. The CDR3 has 13 amino acids. The V and J ends lost 9 bases and 5 bases, in that order; junction bases with no gene match: 6.

The rearrangement joins TRBV19 to TRBJ2-1; 8 positions agree with TRBD2. Germline-derived CDR1 and CDR2 are LNHDA and SQIVND (reference sequence). The CDR3 loop spans 15 amino acids. The V segment lost 1 base and the J segment 4 bases; nucleotides outside the gene matches: 3. The CDR3: CASSIAGGVYNEQFF. The CDR3 DNA reads TGTGCCAGTAGTATAGCCGGGGGGGTTTACAATGAGCAGTTCTTC.

V usage is TRBV7-8 and J usage is TRBJ2-7; 9 bases align to TRBD2. With 5 bases clipped from V and 0 bases from J, the junction kept 11 bases outside the gene matches. This CDR3 is built from 17 residues. CDR1 is SGHVS and CDR2 is FQNEAQ in the germline V gene. The CDR3 DNA is TGTGCCAGCAGCCGAACCTCTAGCGGGGAAAGCTCCTACGAGCAGTACGTC. Its protein product is CASSRTSSGESSYEQYV.

The chain has TRBV11-3 and TRBJ2-4; no reliable D call. Trimming took off 0 bases at V and 3 bases at J, with 9 bases between the two ends. The CDR3 covers 15 residues. Germline CDR1 SGHNT, CDR2 YENEEA. The CDR3 bases are TGTGCCAGCAGCTTAGACCCCAGGTACAAAAACATTCAGTACTTC. This gives the protein CASSLDPRYKNIQYF.

For the CDR3, the DNA is TGTGCCAGCAGTGAGGGGGCTTTCTGGGACACCATATATTTT. Its translation is CASSEGAFWDTIYF. The rearrangement uses TRBV6-1 and TRBJ1-3, with D possibly being TRBD1 (6 bases). V lost 3 bases to trimming and J lost 8 bases, with 14 bases between them. CDR1 and CDR2 from the germline V gene are MNHNS and SASEGT. The CDR3 extends over 14 amino acids.

This clone was recorded only once. V gene TRBV20-1 combines with J gene TRBJ1-2, with TRBD1 matching over 8 bases. The CDR3 sequence is 11 residues long. The ends lost 4 bases at V and 7 bases at J; junction bases unmatched: 2. In germline, CDR1 is DFQATT, CDR2 SNEGSKA (reference sequence). CDR3 coding DNA: TGCAGTGCTAAGGACAGGGCTGGCTACACCTTC. Translation: CSAKDRAGYTF.

The J gene is TRBJ1-1, the V gene TRBV11-3; possible D gene TRBD1, 6 bases. Germline CDR1 and CDR2: SGHNT and YENEEA. The CDR3 runs to 14 residues. V was cut by 4 bases and J by 8 bases, with 17 bases left in between. DNA of the CDR3: TGTGCCAGCAGCTCGGGGGCCGGCAGCCTCGAAGCTTTCTTT. It codes for CASSSGAGSLEAFF.

Comment on this clone: At one of its ends the junction is not consistent with the germline gene, which may arise from a read error. The rearrangement joins TRBV7-9 to TRBJ1-4, with D unresolved. CDR3 size: 11 residues. From germline, CDR1 is SEHNR and CDR2 FQNEAQ (reference sequence). The CDR3 is CASSLSGVSFW. The CDR3 region has the DNA TGTGCCAGCAGCTTATCTGGGGTGTCGTTTTGG.

V gene TRBV25-1 combines with J gene TRBJ2-5, with D unresolved. The ends were cut back, 3 bases at V and 1 base at J, with 9 bases in the middle. The germline CDR1 and CDR2 sequences are MGHDK and SYGVNS. This CDR3 comprises 14 residues. The DNA of the CDR3 is TGTGCCAGCAGTGACCCCGGATCCCAAGAGACCCAGTACTTC. Its protein product is CASSDPGSQETQYF.

The chain is built from TRBV4-1 and TRBJ1-5; D unclear. The germline V gene has CDR1 MGHRA and CDR2 YSYEKL. The length of the CDR3 is 15 residues. V gave up 0 bases and J gave up 7 bases, with 13 bases separating them. In DNA, the CDR3 is TGCGCCAGCAGCCAAGATGGGCGGTACGGACAGCCCCAGCATTTT. The encoded protein is CASSQDGRYGQPQHF.